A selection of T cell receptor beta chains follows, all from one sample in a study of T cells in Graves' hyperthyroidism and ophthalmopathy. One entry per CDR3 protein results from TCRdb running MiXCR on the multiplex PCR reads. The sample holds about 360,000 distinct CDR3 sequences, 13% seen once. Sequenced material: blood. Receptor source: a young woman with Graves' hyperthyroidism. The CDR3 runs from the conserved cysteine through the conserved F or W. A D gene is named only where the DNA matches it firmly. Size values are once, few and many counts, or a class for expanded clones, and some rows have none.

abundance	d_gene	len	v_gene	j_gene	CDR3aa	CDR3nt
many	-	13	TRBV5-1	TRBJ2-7	CASSWTGEYEQYF	TGCGCCAGCAGCTGGACGGGAGAATACGAGCAGTACTTC
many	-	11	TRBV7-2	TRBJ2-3	CASGYTDTQYF	TGTGCCAGCGGGTACACAGATACGCAGTATTTT
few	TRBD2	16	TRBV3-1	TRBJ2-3	CASSPNWSGNIDTQYF	TGTGCCAGCAGCCCAAACTGGAGCGGGAACATAGATACGCAGTATTTT
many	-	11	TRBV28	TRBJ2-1	CASRIVNEQFF	TGTGCCAGCAGGATTGTAAATGAGCAGTTCTTC
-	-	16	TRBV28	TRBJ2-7	CASSPGGGAISYEQYF	TGTGCCAGCAGCCCCGGAGGGGGGGCTATCTCCTACGAGCAGTACTTC
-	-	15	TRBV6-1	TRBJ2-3	CASSESPDYTDTQYF	TGTGCCAGCAGTGAATCGCCTGACTACACAGATACGCAGTATTTT
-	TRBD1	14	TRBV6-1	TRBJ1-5	CASSEGQGFQPQHF	TGTGCCAGCAGTGAAGGACAGGGTTTTCAGCCCCAGCATTTT
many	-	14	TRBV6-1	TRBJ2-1	CASSVSLELSEQFF	TGTGCCAGCAGTGTTTCACTAGAGTTGAGTGAGCAGTTCTTC
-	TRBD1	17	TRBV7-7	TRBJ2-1	CASSLGPRQGSGNEQFF	TGTGCTAGCAGCTTAGGCCCGCGACAGGGTTCGGGCAATGAGCAGTTCTTC
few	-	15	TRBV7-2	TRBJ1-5	CASSPDVPDNQPQHF	TGTGCCAGCAGCCCAGACGTTCCCGACAATCAGCCCCAGCATTTT
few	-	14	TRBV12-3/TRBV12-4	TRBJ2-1	CASSFKGGVHEQFF	TGTGCCAGCAGTTTTAAGGGTGGGGTCCATGAGCAGTTCTTC
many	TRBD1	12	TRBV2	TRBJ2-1	CASSRTGSEQFF	TGTGCCAGCAGCAGGACAGGGTCAGAGCAGTTCTTC
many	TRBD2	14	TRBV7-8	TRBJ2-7	CASSLGLAGERRYF	TGTGCCAGCAGCTTGGGACTAGCGGGGGAGCGGCGGTACTTC
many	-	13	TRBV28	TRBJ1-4	CASRGGLSEKLFF	TGTGCCAGCAGGGGAGGGCTGAGTGAAAAACTGTTTTTT
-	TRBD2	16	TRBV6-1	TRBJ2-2	CASLAGLAVFTGELLF	TGTGCCAGCCTTGCAGGACTAGCGGTCTTCACCGGGGAGCTGCTTTTT
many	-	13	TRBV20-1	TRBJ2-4	CSARDFDWAIQYF	TGCAGTGCTAGAGATTTCGACTGGGCTATTCAGTACTTC
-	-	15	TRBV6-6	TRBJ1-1	CASSYSDRMNTGAFF	TGTGCCAGCAGTTACTCGGACAGAATGAACACTGGAGCTTTCTTT
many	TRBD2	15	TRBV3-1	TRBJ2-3	CASSHGLAGGDTQYF	TGTGCCAGCAGCCACGGACTAGCGGGGGGAGATACGCAGTATTTT
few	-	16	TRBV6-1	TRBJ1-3	CASSPQQPDSGNTIYF	TGTGCCAGCAGCCCTCAACAGCCCGACTCTGGAAACACCATATATTTT
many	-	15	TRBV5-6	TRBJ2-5	CASSPESGVRETQYF	TGTGCCAGCAGCCCCGAGTCGGGGGTTCGAGAGACCCAGTACTTC
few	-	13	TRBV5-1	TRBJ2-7	CASSADSAYEQYF	TGCGCCAGCAGCGCGGACAGCGCCTACGAGCAGTACTTC
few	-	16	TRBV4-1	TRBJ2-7	CASSQGGARRGYEQYF	TGCGCCAGCAGCCAAGGGGGGGCGCGTAGAGGCTACGAGCAGTACTTC
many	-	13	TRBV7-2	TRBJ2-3	CASSPRRVDTQYF	TGTGCCAGCAGCCCTAGACGGGTAGATACGCAGTATTTT
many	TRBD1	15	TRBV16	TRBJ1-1	CASSLPGGAGTEAFF	TGTGCCAGCAGTCTTCCAGGGGGAGCTGGGACTGAAGCTTTCTTT
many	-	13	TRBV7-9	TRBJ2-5	CASSPGGRETQYF	TGTGCCAGCAGCCCCGGCGGAAGAGAGACCCAGTACTTC
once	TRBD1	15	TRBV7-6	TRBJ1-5	CASSTGTGYNQPQHF	TGTGCCAGCAGCACGGGGACAGGGTACAATCAGCCCCAGCATTTT
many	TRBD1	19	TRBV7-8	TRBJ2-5	CASSYSGTGTPGARETQYF	TGTGCCAGCAGCTACTCCGGGACAGGGACCCCGGGGGCCCGGGAGACCCAGTACTTC
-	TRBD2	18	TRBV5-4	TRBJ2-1	CASSLRRSSGGADNEQFF	TGTGCCAGCAGCTTACGAAGGTCCAGCGGGGGGGCCGACAATGAGCAGTTCTTC
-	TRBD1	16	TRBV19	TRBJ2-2	CASSSGTATNTGELFF	TGTGCCAGTAGTTCTGGGACAGCCACGAACACCGGGGAGCTGTTTTTT
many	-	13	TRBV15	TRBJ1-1	CATSRVDNTEAFF	TGTGCCACCAGCAGAGTAGATAACACTGAAGCTTTCTTT
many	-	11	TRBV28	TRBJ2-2	CASSSPGELFF	TGTGCCAGCAGTTCCCCCGGGGAGCTGTTTTTT
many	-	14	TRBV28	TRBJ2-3	CASSRGDPTDTQYF	TGTGCCAGCAGTAGAGGGGATCCCACAGATACGCAGTATTTT
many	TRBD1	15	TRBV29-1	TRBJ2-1	CSVEADRAYYNEQFF	TGCAGCGTTGAGGCGGACAGGGCTTACTACAATGAGCAGTTCTTC
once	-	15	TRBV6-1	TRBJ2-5	CASSALGGGQETQYF	TGTGCCAGCAGTGCCTTGGGGGGCGGCCAAGAGACCCAGTACTTC
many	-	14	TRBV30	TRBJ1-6	CAWSSASYNSPLHF	TGTGCCTGGAGTAGTGCCTCCTATAATTCACCCCTCCACTTT
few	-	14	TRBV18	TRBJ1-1	CASSHRAEDISAFF	TGTGCCAGCTCACACCGAGCAGAAGACATTTCGGCTTTCTTT
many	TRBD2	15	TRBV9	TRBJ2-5	CASSVVTAGRETQYF	TGTGCCAGCAGCGTAGTGACAGCGGGGAGGGAGACCCAGTACTTC
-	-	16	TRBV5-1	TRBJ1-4	CASSLARRGMSEKLFF	TGTGCCAGCAGCTTAGCCCGTCGGGGGATGAGTGAAAAACTGTTTTTT
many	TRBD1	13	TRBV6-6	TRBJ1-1	CASSYPDREVSFF	TGTGCCAGCAGTTACCCCGACAGGGAGGTGTCTTTCTTT
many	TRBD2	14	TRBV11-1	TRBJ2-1	CASSLARGGGEQFF	TGTGCCAGCAGCTTAGCGCGGGGGGGGGGTGAGCAGTTCTTC
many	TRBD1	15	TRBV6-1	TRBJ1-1	CASSSYRGRDTEAFF	TGTGCCAGCAGTTCCTACAGGGGGCGCGACACTGAAGCTTTCTTT